These T cell receptor beta chains were read from a single sample in a study of OX40 agonist ivuxolimab in advanced cancers. Libraries were prepared by immunoSEQ multiplex PCR; TCRdb keeps only in-frame clonotypes and omits some of them. The repertoire holds around 95,000 clones, with roughly 90% as singletons. Sequencing was performed on CD4+ or CD8+ T cells sorted from blood, taken in a trial of the OX40 agonist ivuxolimab. The receptors were gathered from an adult with an advanced solid tumor such as melanoma, head and neck, liver or kidney cancer. Each CDR3 is given with its conserved first and last residue. The D gene is left open where the match is weak. Size values are once, few and many counts, or a class for expanded clones, and some rows have none.

J,size,V,D,DNA,CDR3
TRBJ2-7,NA,TRBV18,TRBD2,TGTGCCAGCTCACCCCCTCCGGGACTAGCGGGAGGGCTGTCCTCCTACGAGCAGTACTTC,CASSPPPGLAGGLSSYEQYF
TRBJ2-1,NA,TRBV7-2,TRBD2,TGTGCCAGCAGCTTATCTAGCGGGAGAGTTCCGTTCTTC,CASSLSSGRVPFF
TRBJ1-3,NA,TRBV9,NA,TGTGCCAGCAGCCCCGAGGTCAGTGGAAACACCATATATTTT,CASSPEVSGNTIYF
TRBJ2-4,NA,TRBV7-3,TRBD1,TGTGCCAGCAGCTTAAATCCAGGGGGCGCCTCTCAGTACTTC,CASSLNPGGASQYF
TRBJ2-1,NA,TRBV6-6,TRBD1,TGTGCCAGCAGTGTACCGGGACAGAACTACAATGAGCAGTTCTTC,CASSVPGQNYNEQFF
TRBJ2-5,NA,TRBV18,NA,TGTGCCAGCTCACCCCGACTGTTACAAGAGACCCAGTACTTC,CASSPRLLQETQYF
TRBJ1-1,NA,TRBV9,NA,TGTGCCAGCAGCGCCCGACCCATGAACACTGAAGCTTTCTTT,CASSARPMNTEAFF
TRBJ2-5,few,TRBV7-9,TRBD1,TGTGCCAGCAGCCCTGGGTCAGGGGGACCCCAAGAGACCCAGTACTTC,CASSPGSGGPQETQYF
TRBJ1-3,NA,TRBV5-6,NA,TGTGCCAGTAGTTGGGGGCTACGGTCTGGAAACACCATATATTTT,CASSWGLRSGNTIYF
TRBJ2-2,NA,TRBV6-5,NA,TGTGCCAGCAGTACTCCCCCCGGGGAGCTGTTTTTT,CASSTPPGELFF
TRBJ2-5,NA,TRBV5-1,TRBD1,TGCGCCAGCACATCCGGGACAGGAGAGACCCAGTACTTC,CASTSGTGETQYF
TRBJ2-7,once,TRBV7-2,NA,TGTGCCAGCAGCGACCTGGGGGGTGCGTCCTACGAGCAGTACTTC,CASSDLGGASYEQYF
TRBJ1-5,NA,TRBV28,NA,TGTGCCAGCAGACCCCGAGGGAGCGGGGTTTATAGCAATCAGCCCCAGCATTTT,CASRPRGSGVYSNQPQHF
TRBJ1-5,once,TRBV10-3,NA,TGTGCCATCAGTGACGTAACCCAGGGGTTCGATCAGCCCCAGCATTTT,CAISDVTQGFDQPQHF
TRBJ1-1,NA,TRBV10-2,TRBD1,TGCGCCAGCAGTGAAGAACCGGGACAGAGAAGTGAAGCTTTCTTT,CASSEEPGQRSEAFF
TRBJ2-2,NA,TRBV6-6,NA,TGTGCCAGCAGTTACCCAGGGTCGAACACCGGGGAGCTGTTTTTT,CASSYPGSNTGELFF
TRBJ2-3,once,TRBV11-1,NA,TGTGCCAGCAGCTTAGTCCAGGGTCCAGATACGCAGTATTTT,CASSLVQGPDTQYF
TRBJ2-1,once,TRBV10-3,TRBD2,TGTGCCATCAGTGAGCTGGCGGGAGGACGGAAGAGCTCCTACAATGAGCAGTTCTTC,CAISELAGGRKSSYNEQFF
TRBJ2-1,once,TRBV2,NA,TGTGCCAGCAGTGAGTCCGCCCTGGGGTACAATGAGCAGTTCTTC,CASSESALGYNEQFF
TRBJ1-1,NA,TRBV7-9,NA,TGTGCCAGCAGCCCCCGAGGTGACACCATTGAAGCTTTCTTT,CASSPRGDTIEAFF
TRBJ1-1,NA,TRBV19,NA,TGTGCCAGTAGTGTAGGGACACGAACTGAAGCTTTCTTT,CASSVGTRTEAFF
TRBJ1-2,NA,TRBV15,NA,TGTGCCACCAGCAGAGATCAAGTCGTTGAGGGACATGGTGGCTACACCTTC,CATSRDQVVEGHGGYTF
TRBJ2-1,once,TRBV4-2,NA,TGTGCCAGCAGCCAAGAATGGGGGAGAGAGCAGTTCTTC,CASSQEWGREQFF
TRBJ2-1,NA,TRBV19,NA,TGTGCCAGTAGTCGGGATAATGGATACAATGAGCAGTTCTTC,CASSRDNGYNEQFF
TRBJ2-1,NA,TRBV5-1,NA,TGCGCCAGCAGCTTAACTTTGGGTGACAACAATGAGCAGTTCTTC,CASSLTLGDNNEQFF
TRBJ1-1,NA,TRBV27,TRBD1,TGTGCCAGCAGTTTAGACAGGGTGTACACTGAAGCTTTCTTT,CASSLDRVYTEAFF
TRBJ2-1,NA,TRBV5-6,NA,TGTGCCAGCAGCTTGGATGGGCACTCCTACAATGAGCAGTTCTTC,CASSLDGHSYNEQFF
TRBJ1-1,once,TRBV9,NA,TGTGCCAGCAGCGTAGAGGGTATGAACACTGAAGCTTTCTTT,CASSVEGMNTEAFF
TRBJ1-2,NA,TRBV7-9,NA,TGTGCCAGCAGCTTAGTAGGGTATGGCTACACCTTC,CASSLVGYGYTF
TRBJ2-2,NA,TRBV28,TRBD1,TGTGCCAGCACCTTCGGGGACAGGGGTACCGGGGAGCTGTTTTTT,CASTFGDRGTGELFF
TRBJ2-1,once,TRBV2,NA,TGTGCCAGCAAGGAGGGCCAAACCACCTACAATGAGCAGTTCTTC,CASKEGQTTYNEQFF
TRBJ2-1,NA,TRBV7-6,NA,TGTGCCAGCAGCAGCATAACAGGGTCCTTCAATGAGCAGTTCTTC,CASSSITGSFNEQFF
TRBJ1-4,NA,TRBV19,NA,TGTGCCAGTAGTATGTTACCTGAAAAACTGTTTTTT,CASSMLPEKLFF
TRBJ2-5,few,TRBV5-1,NA,TGCGCCAGCAGCTTGGCCCTAGGCTACAGCGGGACCCAGTACTTC,CASSLALGYSGTQYF
TRBJ2-5,NA,TRBV6-5,NA,TGTGCCAGCAGTTACTCGCCAGTTCAAGAGACCCAGTACTTC,CASSYSPVQETQYF
TRBJ2-7,NA,TRBV7-2,NA,TGTGCCAGCAGTGACTTGAAGTCCTACGAGCAGTACTTC,CASSDLKSYEQYF
TRBJ2-3,NA,TRBV9,NA,TGTGCCAGCAGCGTATCCGGGACTACAGATACGCAGTATTTT,CASSVSGTTDTQYF
TRBJ1-5,NA,TRBV28,NA,TGTGCCAGCAGAATAGACAGGACACGGTCCCAGCATTTT,CASRIDRTRSQHF
TRBJ2-2,NA,TRBV5-4,TRBD1,TGTGCCAGCAGCTTGTTGGGCGGACAGGGGGCGTGGGGGGAGCTGTTTTTT,CASSLLGGQGAWGELFF
TRBJ1-4,NA,TRBV19,NA,TGTGCCAGTAGCCACAGGGATGAAAAACTGTTTTTT,CASSHRDEKLFF
TRBJ2-5,NA,TRBV5-4,NA,TGTGCCAGCAGCTTGGCCGGGATCCTACAAGAGACCCAGTACTTC,CASSLAGILQETQYF
TRBJ2-3,NA,TRBV6-5,TRBD2,TGTGCCAGCAGTCCTGGGAGGGGCGGCACAGATACGCAGTATTTT,CASSPGRGGTDTQYF